This T cell receptor (beta chain) originates from a study of cytomegalovirus exposure and HLA in healthy donors. The primer mix had 60 Vbeta and 13 Jbeta primers. Repertoires were generated with immunoSEQ multiplex PCR, while TCRdb's copy carries only in-frame clones and drops some. The sample has some 130,000 clones, 76% seen once. The germline V gene has CDR1 SGHAT and CDR2 FQNNGV. V gave up 0 bases and J gave up 8 bases, with 25 bases separating them. This CDR3 spans 19 amino acids. The rearrangement uses TRBV11-2 and TRBJ1-4; perhaps TRBD1 as D (5 bases). The sequencing input was PBMCs. The clonotype originates from a man aged 35 to 55 in good health and CMV-seronegative. The CDR3 bases are TGTGCCAGCAGCTTAGATCTTACCCCAGTCCCGGGGGGGTGGGAAAAACTGTTTTTT. Translated: CASSLDLTPVPGGWEKLFF.